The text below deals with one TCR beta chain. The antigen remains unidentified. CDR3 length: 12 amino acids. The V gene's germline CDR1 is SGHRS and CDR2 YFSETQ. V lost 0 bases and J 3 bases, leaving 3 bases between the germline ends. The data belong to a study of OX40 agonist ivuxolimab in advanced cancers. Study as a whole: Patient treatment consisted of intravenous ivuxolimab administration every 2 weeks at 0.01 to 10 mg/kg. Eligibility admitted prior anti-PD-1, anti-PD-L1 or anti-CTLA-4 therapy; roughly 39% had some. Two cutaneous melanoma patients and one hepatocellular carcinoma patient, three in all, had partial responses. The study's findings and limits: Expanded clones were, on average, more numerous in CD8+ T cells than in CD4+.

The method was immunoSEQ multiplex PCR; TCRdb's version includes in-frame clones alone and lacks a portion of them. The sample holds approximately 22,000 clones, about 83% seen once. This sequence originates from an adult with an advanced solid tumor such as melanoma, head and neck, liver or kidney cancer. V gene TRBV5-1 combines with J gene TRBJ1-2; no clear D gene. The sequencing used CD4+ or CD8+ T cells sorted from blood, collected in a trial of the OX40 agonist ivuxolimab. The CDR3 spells CASSLGDYGYTF. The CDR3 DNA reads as TGCGCCAGCAGCTTGGGAGACTATGGCTACACCTTC.